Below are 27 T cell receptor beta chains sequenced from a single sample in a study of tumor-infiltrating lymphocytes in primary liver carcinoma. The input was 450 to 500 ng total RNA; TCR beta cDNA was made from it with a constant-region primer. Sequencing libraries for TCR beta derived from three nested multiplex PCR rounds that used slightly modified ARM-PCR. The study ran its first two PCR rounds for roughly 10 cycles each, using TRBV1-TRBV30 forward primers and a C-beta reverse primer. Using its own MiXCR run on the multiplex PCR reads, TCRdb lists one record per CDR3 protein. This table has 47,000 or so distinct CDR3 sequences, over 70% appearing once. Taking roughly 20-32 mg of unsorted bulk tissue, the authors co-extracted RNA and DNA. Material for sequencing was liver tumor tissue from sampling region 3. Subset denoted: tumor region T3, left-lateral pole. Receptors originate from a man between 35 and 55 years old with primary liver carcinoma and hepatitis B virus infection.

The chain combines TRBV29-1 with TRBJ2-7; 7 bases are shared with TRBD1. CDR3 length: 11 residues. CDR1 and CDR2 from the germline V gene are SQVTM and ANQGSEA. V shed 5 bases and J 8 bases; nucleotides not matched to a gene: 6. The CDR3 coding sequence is TGCAGCGTTAGGACAGGTTCACAGCAGTACTTC. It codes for CSVRTGSQQYF.

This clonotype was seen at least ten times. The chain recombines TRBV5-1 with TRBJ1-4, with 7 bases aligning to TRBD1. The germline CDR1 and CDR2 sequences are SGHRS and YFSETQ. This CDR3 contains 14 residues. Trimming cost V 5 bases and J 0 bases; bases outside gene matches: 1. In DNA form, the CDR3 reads TGCGCCAGCAGTACAGGGGCAACTAATGAAAAACTGTTTTTT. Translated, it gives CASSTGATNEKLFF.

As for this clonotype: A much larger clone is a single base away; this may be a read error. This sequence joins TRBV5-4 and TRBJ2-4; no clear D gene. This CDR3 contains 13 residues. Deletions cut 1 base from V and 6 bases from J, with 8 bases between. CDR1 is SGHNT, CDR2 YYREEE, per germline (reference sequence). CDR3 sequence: CASSLRWGNIQYF. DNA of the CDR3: TGTGCCAGCAGCTTGAGATGGGGAAACATTCAGTACTTC.

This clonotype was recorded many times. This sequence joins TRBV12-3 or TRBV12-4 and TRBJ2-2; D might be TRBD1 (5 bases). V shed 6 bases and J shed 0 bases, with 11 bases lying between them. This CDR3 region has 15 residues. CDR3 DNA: TGTGCCAGCAGCATCGGACACTCGAACACCGGGGAGCTGTTTTTT. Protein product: CASSIGHSNTGELFF.

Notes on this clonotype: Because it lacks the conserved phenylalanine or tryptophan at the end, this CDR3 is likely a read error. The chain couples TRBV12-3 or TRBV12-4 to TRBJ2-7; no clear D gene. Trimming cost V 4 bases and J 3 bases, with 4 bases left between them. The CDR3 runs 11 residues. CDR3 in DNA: TGTGCCAGCAGTTCAGGCTACGAGCAGTACCTC. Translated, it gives CASSSGYEQYL.

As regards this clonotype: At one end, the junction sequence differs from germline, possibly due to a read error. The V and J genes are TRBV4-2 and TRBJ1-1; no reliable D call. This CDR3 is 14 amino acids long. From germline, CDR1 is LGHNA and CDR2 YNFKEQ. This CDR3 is CVSIQDQRNTVAFF. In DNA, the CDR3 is TGTGTCAGCATCCAAGACCAGAGGAACACTGTAGCTTTCTTT.

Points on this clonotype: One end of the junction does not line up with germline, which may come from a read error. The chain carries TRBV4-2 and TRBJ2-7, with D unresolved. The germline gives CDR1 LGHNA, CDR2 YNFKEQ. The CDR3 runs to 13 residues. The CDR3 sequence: CTSSQFSLYKQYF. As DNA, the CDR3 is TGTACCAGCAGCCAGTTTTCCCTTTACAAGCAGTACTTC.

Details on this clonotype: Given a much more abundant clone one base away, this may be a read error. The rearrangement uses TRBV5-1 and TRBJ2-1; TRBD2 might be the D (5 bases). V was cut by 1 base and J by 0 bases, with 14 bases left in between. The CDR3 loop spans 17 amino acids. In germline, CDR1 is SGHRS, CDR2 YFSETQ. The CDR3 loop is CASSLFSVPSSYNEQFF. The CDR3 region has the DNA TGCGCCAGCAGCTTGTTTAGCGTGCCCAGCTCCTACAATGAGCAGTTCTTC.

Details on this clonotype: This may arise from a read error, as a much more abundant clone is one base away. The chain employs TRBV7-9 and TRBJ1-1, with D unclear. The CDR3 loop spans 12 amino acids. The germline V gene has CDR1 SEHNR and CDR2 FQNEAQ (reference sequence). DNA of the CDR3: TGTGCCAGCAGCCGAGACATTCTCCAAGCTCTCTTT. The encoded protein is CASSRDILQALF. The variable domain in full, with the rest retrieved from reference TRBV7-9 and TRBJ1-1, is DTGVSQNPRHKITKRGQNVTFRCDPISEHNRLYWYRQTLGQGPEFLTYFQNEAQLEKSRLLSDRFSAERPKGSFSTLEIQRTEQGDSAMYLCASSRDILQALFGQGTRLTVV.

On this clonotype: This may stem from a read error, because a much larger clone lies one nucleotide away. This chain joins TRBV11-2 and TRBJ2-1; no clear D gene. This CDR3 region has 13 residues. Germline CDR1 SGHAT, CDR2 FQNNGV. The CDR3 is CAGSLGLGNERFF. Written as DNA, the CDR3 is TGTGCCGGCAGCTTAGGCCTAGGCAATGAGCGGTTCTTC.

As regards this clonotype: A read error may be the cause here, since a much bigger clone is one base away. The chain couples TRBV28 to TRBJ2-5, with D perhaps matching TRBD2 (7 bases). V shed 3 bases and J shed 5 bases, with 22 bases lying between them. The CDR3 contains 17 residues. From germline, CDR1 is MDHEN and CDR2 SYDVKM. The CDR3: CASSFLSRGRGGETQYF. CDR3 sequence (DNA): TGTGCCAGCAGTTTCCTCTCCAGGGGCAGGGGAGGGGAGACCCAGTACTTC.

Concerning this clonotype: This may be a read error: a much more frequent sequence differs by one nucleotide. CDR3: CAISSLSRQVEKLFF. Here the CDR3 DNA reads TGTGCCATCAGTTCCCTCTCTAGACAGGTTGAAAAACTGTTTTTT. V is TRBV28 and J is TRBJ1-4, with D possibly being TRBD1 (6 bases). The CDR3 covers 15 residues. CDR1 and CDR2 (germline): MDHEN, SYDVKM.

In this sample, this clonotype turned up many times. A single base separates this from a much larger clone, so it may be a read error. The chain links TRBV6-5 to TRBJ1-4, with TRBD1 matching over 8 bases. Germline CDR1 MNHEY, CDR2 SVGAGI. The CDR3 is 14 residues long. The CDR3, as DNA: TGTGCCAGCAGCCGACAGGGGACTAATGAAGAACTGTTTTTT. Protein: CASSRQGTNEELFF.

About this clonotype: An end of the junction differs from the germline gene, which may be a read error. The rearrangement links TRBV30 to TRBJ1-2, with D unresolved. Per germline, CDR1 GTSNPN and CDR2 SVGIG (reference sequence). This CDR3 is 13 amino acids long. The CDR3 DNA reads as TGTTCCTGGAGTCTTGGCTCTAACTATGGCTACACCTTC. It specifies CSWSLGSNYGYTF.

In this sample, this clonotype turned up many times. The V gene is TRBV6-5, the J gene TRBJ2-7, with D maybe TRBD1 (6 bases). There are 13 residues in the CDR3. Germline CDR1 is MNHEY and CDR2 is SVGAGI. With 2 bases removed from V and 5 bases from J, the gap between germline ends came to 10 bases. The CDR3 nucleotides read TGTGCCAGCAGTTACACAGGGAATAACGAGCAGTACTTC. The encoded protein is CASSYTGNNEQYF.

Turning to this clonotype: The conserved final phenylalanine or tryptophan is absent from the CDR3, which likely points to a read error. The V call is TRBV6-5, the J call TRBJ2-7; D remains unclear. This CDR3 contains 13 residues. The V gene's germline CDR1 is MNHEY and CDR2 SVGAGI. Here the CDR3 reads CASSYRHSYEQYS. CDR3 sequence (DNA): TGTGCCAGCAGTTACAGACATTCCTATGAGCAGTACTCC.

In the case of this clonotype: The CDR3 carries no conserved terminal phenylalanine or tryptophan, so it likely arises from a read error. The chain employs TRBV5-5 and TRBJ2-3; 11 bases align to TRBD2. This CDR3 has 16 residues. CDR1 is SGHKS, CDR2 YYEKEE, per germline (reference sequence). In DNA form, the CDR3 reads TGTACCAGCAGCATTAGCGGGAGGGCCGGCACAGATACGCAGTATTAT. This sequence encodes CTSSISGRAGTDTQYY.

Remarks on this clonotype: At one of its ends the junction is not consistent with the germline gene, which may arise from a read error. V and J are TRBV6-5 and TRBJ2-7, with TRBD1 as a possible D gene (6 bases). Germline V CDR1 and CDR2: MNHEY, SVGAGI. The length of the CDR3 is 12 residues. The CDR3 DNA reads TGTACCAGCAGTGCTCGACCGGACAGATTATACTTC. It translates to CTSSARPDRLYF.

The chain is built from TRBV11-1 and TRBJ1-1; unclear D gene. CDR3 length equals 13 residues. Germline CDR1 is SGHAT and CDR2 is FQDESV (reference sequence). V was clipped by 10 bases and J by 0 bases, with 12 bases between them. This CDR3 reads CANGSALNTEAFF. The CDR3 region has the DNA TGTGCCAACGGCTCGGCCTTGAACACTGAAGCTTTCTTT.

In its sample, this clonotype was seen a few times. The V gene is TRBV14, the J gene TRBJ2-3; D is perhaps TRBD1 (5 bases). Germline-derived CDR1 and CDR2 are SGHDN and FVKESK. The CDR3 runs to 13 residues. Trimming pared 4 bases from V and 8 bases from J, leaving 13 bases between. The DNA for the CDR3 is TGTGCCAGCAGCCCGACAGAACAGACTACGCAGTATTTT. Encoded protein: CASSPTEQTTQYF.

CDR3 nucleotide sequence: TGTGCCAGCAGCCCCCGGGGAGCGGGGGGACCTCACAGTGAGCAGTTCTTC. Translated: CASSPRGAGGPHSEQFF. The chain has TRBV11-1 and TRBJ2-1; 9 bases are a match to TRBD2. This CDR3 has 17 residues. The trim removed 5 bases at V and 9 bases at J, leaving 17 bases unmatched. Germline V CDR1 and CDR2: SGHAT, FQDESV (reference sequence).

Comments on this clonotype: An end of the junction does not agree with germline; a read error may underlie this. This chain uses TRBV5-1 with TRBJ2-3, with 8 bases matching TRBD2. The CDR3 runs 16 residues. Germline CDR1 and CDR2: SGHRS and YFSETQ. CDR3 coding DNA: TGCCCCAGCAGCTTGGGTTTAGCGGGGTCCATAGATACGCAGTATTTT. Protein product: CPSSLGLAGSIDTQYF.

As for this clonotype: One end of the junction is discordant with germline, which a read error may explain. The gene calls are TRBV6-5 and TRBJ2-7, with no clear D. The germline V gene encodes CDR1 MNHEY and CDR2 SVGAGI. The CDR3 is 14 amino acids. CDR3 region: CASSYQSTPLKQHF. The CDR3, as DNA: TGTGCCAGCAGTTACCAGTCAACCCCCCTCAAGCAGCACTTC.

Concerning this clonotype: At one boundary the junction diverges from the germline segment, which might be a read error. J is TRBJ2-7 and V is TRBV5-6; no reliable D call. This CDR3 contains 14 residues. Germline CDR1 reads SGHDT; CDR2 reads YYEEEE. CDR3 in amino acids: CASSSLDFSYEQYF. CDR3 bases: TGTGCCAGCAGCTCCCTCGACTTCTCCTACGAACAGTACTTC. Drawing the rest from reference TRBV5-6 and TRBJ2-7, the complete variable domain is DAGVTQSPTHLIKTRGQQVTLRCSPKSGHDTVSWYQQALGQGPQFIFQYYEEEERQRGNFPDRFSGHQFPNYSSELNVNALLLGDSALYLCASSSLDFSYEQYFGPGTRLTVT.

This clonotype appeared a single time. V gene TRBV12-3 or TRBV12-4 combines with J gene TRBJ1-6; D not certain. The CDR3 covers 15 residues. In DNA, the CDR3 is TGTGTGAGCAGTTCCACTATAGGGCGTAATTCACCCCTCCACTTT. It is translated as CVSSSTIGRNSPLHF.

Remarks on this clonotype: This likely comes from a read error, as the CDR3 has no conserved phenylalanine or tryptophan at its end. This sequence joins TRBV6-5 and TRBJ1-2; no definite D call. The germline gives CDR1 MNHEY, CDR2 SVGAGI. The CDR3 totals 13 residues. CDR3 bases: TGTGCCAGCAGACTAGCGGCTAATTATGGCTACACCCTC. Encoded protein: CASRLAANYGYTL.

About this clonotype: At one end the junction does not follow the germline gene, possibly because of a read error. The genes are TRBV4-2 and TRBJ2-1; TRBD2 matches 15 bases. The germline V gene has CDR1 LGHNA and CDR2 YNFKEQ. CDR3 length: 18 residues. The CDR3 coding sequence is TGTGACAGCAGCCAACATGGACTAGCGGGAGGGCCTGGGAATGAGCAGTTCTTC. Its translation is CDSSQHGLAGGPGNEQFF.